This TCR beta chain was captured in a study of cytomegalovirus exposure and HLA in healthy donors. In its sample, this clone was seen once. The germline gives CDR1 MNHNS, CDR2 SASEGT. V was pared by 4 bases and J by 1 base, with 13 bases between. The CDR3 spans 15 residues. Profiled with immunoSEQ multiplex PCR; TCRdb holds only in-frame clones, not every one. The sample includes 150,000 to 200,000 clones, roughly 84% seen only once; the top ten take about 9.4%. This chain links TRBV6-1 with TRBJ1-2; D is unclear. This TCR was recovered from a man between 25 and 39 years old in good health and CMV-seropositive. Sequencing input: PBMCs. CDR3 region: CASSGQPVNNYGYTF. The CDR3 DNA follows: TGTGCCAGCAGTGGCCAACCGGTCAATAACTATGGCTACACCTTC.